The next 13 T cell receptor beta chains were all read from a single sample in a study of early T cells in non-severe SARS-CoV-2 infection. Using its own MiXCR run on the 5' RACE reads, TCRdb lists one record per CDR3 protein. Of around 40,000 distinct CDR3 sequences listed, roughly 6% are singletons. The material sequenced was whole blood. The receptor set was obtained from an adult who was a healthcare worker with PCR-confirmed SARS-CoV-2 infection or an uninfected control (not recorded which).

By sample share, this clonotype is medium-sized. J is TRBJ2-3 and V is TRBV11-2, with 10 positions matching TRBD2. Germline V gene lookup returns CDR1 SGHAT and CDR2 FQNNGV. With 6 bases clipped from V and 3 bases from J, the junction kept 15 bases outside the gene matches. The CDR3 is made up of 18 amino acids. Here the CDR3 reads CASSSVGTSVAGTDTQYF. The CDR3 bases are TGTGCCAGCAGTTCAGTGGGGACTAGCGTCGCGGGTACAGATACGCAGTATTTT.

This clonotype was seen a few times. Here the CDR3 DNA reads TGCAGTGCTAGAAGACGGGAGGGCCTGTACGAGCAGTACTTC. Translating it yields CSARRREGLYEQYF. The rearrangement joins TRBV20-1 to TRBJ2-7; 8 nucleotides line up with TRBD2. Germline V CDR1 and CDR2: DFQATT, SNEGSKA (reference sequence). Trimming at V came to 2 bases and at J to 4 bases, leaving 7 bases not matched to a gene. This CDR3 contains 14 residues.

The chain is built from TRBV2 and TRBJ2-2; a weak D match, TRBD2 (5 bases). The length of the CDR3 is 15 residues. Germline V gene lookup returns CDR1 SNHLY and CDR2 FYNNEI. Trimming removed 6 bases at V and 4 bases at J, with 15 bases between. CDR3 sequence (DNA): TGTGCCAGCAGGGCGGGTGATCTGTTCACCGGGGAGCTGTTTTTT. This sequence encodes CASRAGDLFTGELFF.

This clonotype was counted ten times or more. V is TRBV28 and J is TRBJ2-6; no clear D. Looked up from germline, CDR1 is MDHEN and CDR2 is SYDVKM. V lost 3 bases, J lost 0 bases, and 9 bases lay in between. The length of the CDR3 is 16 residues. The DNA for the CDR3 is TGTGCCAGCAGTTTTGCCGATACCTCTGGGGCCAACGTCCTGACTTTC. Its translation: CASSFADTSGANVLTF.

The chain joins TRBV27 to TRBJ1-4, with D tentatively TRBD1 (6 bases). Per the germline V gene, CDR1 is MNHEY and CDR2 is SMNVEV (reference sequence). V gave up 4 bases and J gave up 7 bases, with 16 bases separating them. The length of the CDR3 is 15 residues. The DNA for the CDR3 is TGTGCCAGCAGTTCCTCGGGGGGGGCCGGTGAAAAACTGTTTTTT. Translating gives CASSSSGGAGEKLFF.

This clonotype showed up many times. The genes are TRBV20-1 and TRBJ1-2; no firm D call. The CDR3 runs to 12 residues. CDR1 is DFQATT, CDR2 SNEGSKA, per germline (reference sequence). Trimming shortened V by 4 bases and J by 6 bases, and 12 bases separated the two germline ends. This CDR3 reads CSATRPTDGYTF. The DNA for the CDR3 is TGCAGTGCTACCCGTCCTACGGATGGCTACACCTTC.

This clonotype occurred a few times. The chain recombines TRBV7-6 with TRBJ2-1, with 11 bases fitting TRBD2. J gave up 8 bases and V 4 bases, and 7 bases lay outside the gene matches. The CDR3 has 15 amino acids. Germline V CDR1 and CDR2: SGHVS, FNYEAQ. The CDR3 DNA reads TGTGCCAGCAGCTCTAGCGGGGGGAGGCCTCATGAGCAGTTCTTC. Translating it yields CASSSSGGRPHEQFF.

The chain links TRBV5-5 to TRBJ2-7, with D possibly called TRBD1 or TRBD2 (5 bases each). V lost 4 bases and J 2 bases, leaving 10 bases between the germline ends. The CDR3 contains 13 residues. The germline CDR1 and CDR2 sequences are SGHKS and YYEKEE (reference sequence). CDR3 DNA: TGTGCCAGCAGCGTGGGACGGCCCTACGAGCAGTACTTC. Encoded protein: CASSVGRPYEQYF.

This clonotype was counted only a few times. The CDR3 loop is CASSASGAAYEQYF. CDR3 DNA sequence: TGTGCCAGCAGCGCTAGCGGGGCAGCCTACGAGCAGTACTTC. The V and J genes are TRBV12-3 or TRBV12-4 and TRBJ2-7; 9 bases are shared with TRBD2. Losses at the gene ends were 6 bases for V and 2 bases for J; bases not matched to a gene: 5. The CDR3 spans 14 residues.

Only a few counts were recorded for this clonotype. The J gene is TRBJ2-1, the V gene TRBV20-1; 7 bases align to TRBD1. V shed 6 bases and J 0 bases; nucleotides not matched to a gene: 8. The CDR3 is 15 residues long. Looked up from germline, CDR1 is DFQATT and CDR2 is SNEGSKA (reference sequence). CDR3 residues: CSAGQAPHSYNEQFF. The CDR3 region has the DNA TGCAGTGCAGGACAGGCTCCGCACTCCTACAATGAGCAGTTCTTC.

This clonotype was picked up many times. The chain joins TRBV12-3 or TRBV12-4 to TRBJ1-3; D perhaps matches TRBD1 (5 bases). The CDR3 length is 14 residues. Trimming removed 1 base from V and 2 bases from J, with 6 bases in between. The CDR3 reads CASSLGGAGNTIYF. The CDR3 region has the DNA TGTGCCAGCAGTTTAGGGGGGGCTGGAAACACCATATATTTT.

This clonotype was counted a few times. V usage is TRBV10-3 and J usage is TRBJ2-3, with 13 bases matching TRBD2. Germline trimming cut 8 bases from V and 4 bases from J; bases unmatched to any gene: 9. The germline V gene has CDR1 ENHRY and CDR2 SYGVKD. This CDR3 has 16 amino acids. The CDR3 spells CAIATTSGRASDTQYF. For the CDR3, the DNA is TGTGCCATCGCTACTACTAGCGGGAGGGCCTCAGATACGCAGTATTTT.

This clonotype was observed many times. The chain employs TRBV12-3 or TRBV12-4 and TRBJ2-5, with a tentative D call TRBD2 (6 bases). The CDR3 covers 15 residues. V lost 5 bases and J 5 bases, leaving 18 bases between the germline ends. CDR3 nucleotides: TGTGCCAGCAGTGCCCGGGACGGACTACCGGAGACCCAGTACTTC. Its translation: CASSARDGLPETQYF.